These T cell receptor beta chains were read from a single sample in a study of blood T cell repertoires in COVID-19. The repertoire was sequenced with immunoSEQ multiplex PCR; TCRdb's copy has only in-frame clones and lacks some. The sample holds 200,000 to 250,000 clones, approximately 90% seen once. The sequenced sample was peripheral blood. The receptor set was obtained from a man aged 60-69 years with COVID-19, enrolled during active disease. Both conserved end residues are part of each CDR3. Each record gives: V gene, clone size, D gene, J gene, CDR3 protein, CDR3 DNA. D genes are given only for firm matches. Expanded clones get a size class; other rows say once, few or many, or leave the size out.

v_gene: TRBV12-3/TRBV12-4
abundance: NA
d_gene: NA
j_gene: TRBJ1-5
CDR3aa: CASSGLTGQPQHF
CDR3nt: TGTGCCAGCAGTGGACTGACCGGGCAGCCCCAGCATTTT

v_gene: TRBV7-2
abundance: NA
d_gene: TRBD2
j_gene: TRBJ2-1
CDR3aa: CASSLEPGGAREQFF
CDR3nt: TGTGCCAGCAGCTTGGAGCCCGGGGGGGCTCGGGAGCAGTTCTTC

v_gene: TRBV18
abundance: once
d_gene: TRBD1
j_gene: TRBJ1-2
CDR3aa: CASSLTGTDYGYTF
CDR3nt: TGTGCCAGCTCTCTGACAGGGACTGACTATGGCTACACCTTC

v_gene: TRBV7-9
abundance: NA
d_gene: NA
j_gene: TRBJ2-7
CDR3aa: CASSQGLGTSYEQYF
CDR3nt: TGTGCCAGCAGCCAAGGACTGGGAACCTCCTACGAGCAGTACTTC

v_gene: TRBV7-2
abundance: NA
d_gene: TRBD2
j_gene: TRBJ2-7
CDR3aa: CASSSGVSGRAAYEQYF
CDR3nt: TGTGCCAGCAGCTCGGGCGTGAGCGGGAGGGCGGCCTACGAGCAGTACTTC

v_gene: TRBV19
abundance: NA
d_gene: TRBD2
j_gene: TRBJ2-3
CDR3aa: CASRRPGLATDTQYF
CDR3nt: TGTGCCAGTAGGAGGCCGGGACTAGCTACAGATACGCAGTATTTT

v_gene: TRBV29-1
abundance: NA
d_gene: TRBD1
j_gene: TRBJ1-5
CDR3aa: CSGTTGVNQPQHF
CDR3nt: TGCAGCGGGACGACAGGGGTTAATCAGCCCCAGCATTTT

v_gene: TRBV6-5
abundance: NA
d_gene: NA
j_gene: TRBJ1-4
CDR3aa: CASRRDSGNEKLFF
CDR3nt: TGTGCCAGCCGGCGGGATTCTGGCAATGAAAAACTGTTTTTT

v_gene: TRBV4-3
abundance: NA
d_gene: NA
j_gene: TRBJ2-7
CDR3aa: CASSQDVGSFYEQYF
CDR3nt: TGCGCCAGCAGCCAAGATGTTGGGAGTTTCTACGAGCAGTACTTC

v_gene: TRBV28
abundance: NA
d_gene: TRBD1
j_gene: TRBJ1-2
CDR3aa: CASRQAGQGGNGYTF
CDR3nt: TGTGCCAGCAGGCAGGCGGGACAGGGAGGGAATGGCTACACCTTC

v_gene: TRBV7-7
abundance: NA
d_gene: TRBD1
j_gene: TRBJ2-2
CDR3aa: CASSPDRGPTGELFF
CDR3nt: TGTGCTAGCAGCCCGGACAGGGGCCCTACCGGGGAGCTGTTTTTT

v_gene: TRBV19
abundance: NA
d_gene: NA
j_gene: TRBJ2-2
CDR3aa: CASSRHDTGELFF
CDR3nt: TGTGCCAGTAGTAGACACGACACCGGGGAGCTGTTTTTT

v_gene: TRBV19
abundance: NA
d_gene: TRBD1
j_gene: TRBJ2-7
CDR3aa: CASSMRGTGGSYEQYF
CDR3nt: TGTGCCAGTAGTATGCGTGGGACAGGGGGTTCCTACGAGCAGTACTTC

v_gene: TRBV3-1/TRBV3-2
abundance: NA
d_gene: NA
j_gene: TRBJ2-3
CDR3aa: CASSPTGTRGDTQYF
CDR3nt: TGTGCCAGCAGCCCCACCGGGACTCGGGGAGATACGCAGTATTTT

v_gene: TRBV5-1
abundance: NA
d_gene: NA
j_gene: TRBJ2-7
CDR3aa: CASSIDSPQLYEQYF
CDR3nt: TGCGCCAGCAGCATAGACAGTCCTCAGCTCTACGAGCAGTACTTC

v_gene: TRBV18
abundance: NA
d_gene: NA
j_gene: TRBJ2-2
CDR3aa: CASSPLRQTNTGELFF
CDR3nt: TGTGCCAGCTCACCGCTTCGACAGACAAACACCGGGGAGCTGTTTTTT

v_gene: TRBV7-3
abundance: NA
d_gene: NA
j_gene: TRBJ1-6
CDR3aa: CASSLNSGMNSPLHF
CDR3nt: TGTGCCAGCAGCTTAAATTCAGGGATGAATTCACCCCTCCACTTT

v_gene: TRBV5-1
abundance: NA
d_gene: NA
j_gene: TRBJ2-7
CDR3aa: CASSPVGGYEQYF
CDR3nt: TGCGCCAGCAGCCCCGTAGGGGGCTACGAGCAGTACTTC

v_gene: TRBV4-1
abundance: NA
d_gene: TRBD1
j_gene: TRBJ1-4
CDR3aa: CASSQGIGQGTNEKLFF
CDR3nt: TGCGCCAGCAGCCAAGGAATCGGACAGGGAACTAATGAAAAACTGTTTTTT

v_gene: TRBV12-3/TRBV12-4
abundance: NA
d_gene: NA
j_gene: TRBJ1-2
CDR3aa: CASSLYGYGYTF
CDR3nt: TGTGCCAGCAGTCTTTACGGGTATGGCTACACCTTC

v_gene: TRBV6-5
abundance: once
d_gene: TRBD1
j_gene: TRBJ2-7
CDR3aa: CASIQTGTGGHEQYF
CDR3nt: TGTGCCAGCATCCAGACCGGGACAGGGGGCCACGAGCAGTACTTC

v_gene: TRBV27
abundance: NA
d_gene: TRBD1
j_gene: TRBJ2-4
CDR3aa: CASGTRDRGHIQYF
CDR3nt: TGTGCCAGCGGCACCCGGGACAGGGGACACATTCAGTACTTC

v_gene: TRBV19
abundance: NA
d_gene: TRBD1
j_gene: TRBJ1-5
CDR3aa: CASSRTGGNQPQHF
CDR3nt: TGTGCCAGTAGTAGGACAGGGGGAAATCAGCCCCAGCATTTT

v_gene: TRBV19
abundance: few
d_gene: NA
j_gene: TRBJ1-2
CDR3aa: CASTQGPSYGYTF
CDR3nt: TGTGCCAGTACCCAGGGCCCCTCCTATGGCTACACCTTC

v_gene: TRBV14
abundance: NA
d_gene: NA
j_gene: TRBJ1-4
CDR3aa: CASSTGGTFTTLKGEKLFF
CDR3nt: TGTGCCAGCAGCACGGGCGGGACGTTCACAACCTTAAAGGGTGAAAAACTGTTTTTT

v_gene: TRBV6-6
abundance: NA
d_gene: NA
j_gene: TRBJ1-6
CDR3aa: CASSYGGYNSPLHF
CDR3nt: TGTGCCAGCAGTTACGGGGGGTATAATTCACCCCTCCACTTT

v_gene: TRBV5-4
abundance: NA
d_gene: NA
j_gene: TRBJ2-3
CDR3aa: CASSLVQGFTDTQYF
CDR3nt: TGTGCCAGCAGCTTGGTACAGGGTTTCACAGATACGCAGTATTTT

v_gene: TRBV5-1
abundance: NA
d_gene: NA
j_gene: TRBJ2-2
CDR3aa: CASSLSQAAGELFF
CDR3nt: TGCGCCAGCAGCTTGAGTCAGGCCGCCGGGGAGCTGTTTTTT

v_gene: TRBV14
abundance: NA
d_gene: TRBD1
j_gene: TRBJ2-1
CDR3aa: CASSQVQGVYYNEQFF
CDR3nt: TGTGCCAGCAGCCAGGTTCAGGGGGTGTACTACAATGAGCAGTTCTTC

v_gene: TRBV5-4
abundance: NA
d_gene: TRBD1
j_gene: TRBJ2-1
CDR3aa: CASSSGGSSYNEQFF
CDR3nt: TGTGCCAGCAGCTCAGGGGGCAGCTCCTACAATGAGCAGTTCTTC

v_gene: TRBV19
abundance: NA
d_gene: TRBD1
j_gene: TRBJ1-1
CDR3aa: CASSPNSRQGLRDTEAFF
CDR3nt: TGTGCCAGTAGTCCGAACTCACGACAGGGACTGAGGGACACTGAAGCTTTCTTT

v_gene: TRBV2
abundance: NA
d_gene: TRBD2
j_gene: TRBJ2-1
CDR3aa: CARNSGGAVDNEQFF
CDR3nt: TGTGCCAGAAATAGCGGGGGGGCCGTAGACAATGAGCAGTTCTTC

v_gene: TRBV5-1
abundance: NA
d_gene: NA
j_gene: TRBJ1-5
CDR3aa: CASSLGTGNQPQHF
CDR3nt: TGCGCCAGCAGCTTGGGAACAGGCAATCAGCCCCAGCATTTT

v_gene: TRBV6-5
abundance: NA
d_gene: NA
j_gene: TRBJ2-7
CDR3aa: CASRGMGEGEQYF
CDR3nt: TGTGCCAGCAGAGGGATGGGCGAGGGCGAGCAGTACTTC

v_gene: TRBV27
abundance: NA
d_gene: TRBD1
j_gene: TRBJ1-6
CDR3aa: CASTRQGADNSPLHF
CDR3nt: TGTGCCAGCACGCGGCAGGGGGCCGATAATTCACCCCTCCACTTT

v_gene: TRBV7-2
abundance: NA
d_gene: TRBD2
j_gene: TRBJ2-1
CDR3aa: CASSLAWTSARPNEQFF
CDR3nt: TGTGCCAGCAGCTTAGCGTGGACTAGCGCCCGTCCGAATGAGCAGTTCTTC

v_gene: TRBV19
abundance: NA
d_gene: TRBD2
j_gene: TRBJ2-1
CDR3aa: CASSGPSGLNEQFF
CDR3nt: TGTGCCAGTAGTGGGCCTAGCGGCCTCAATGAGCAGTTCTTC

v_gene: TRBV19
abundance: NA
d_gene: TRBD2
j_gene: TRBJ2-1
CDR3aa: CASSIESGLDIEQFF
CDR3nt: TGTGCCAGTAGTATTGAGTCCGGACTAGATATTGAGCAGTTCTTC

v_gene: TRBV19
abundance: NA
d_gene: NA
j_gene: TRBJ1-3
CDR3aa: CASSHLQGNTIYF
CDR3nt: TGTGCCAGTAGTCACCTACAGGGAAACACCATATATTTT

v_gene: TRBV7-9
abundance: NA
d_gene: TRBD1
j_gene: TRBJ1-1
CDR3aa: CASSLVGGLNTEAFF
CDR3nt: TGTGCCAGCAGCTTAGTAGGGGGCTTGAACACTGAAGCTTTCTTT

v_gene: TRBV7-9
abundance: NA
d_gene: NA
j_gene: TRBJ1-4
CDR3aa: CASSLDYRRGEKLFF
CDR3nt: TGTGCCAGCAGCTTAGATTACCGGAGGGGTGAAAAACTGTTTTTT

v_gene: TRBV19
abundance: NA
d_gene: TRBD2
j_gene: TRBJ2-1
CDR3aa: CASSIERTSLQFF
CDR3nt: TGTGCCAGTAGTATAGAGAGGACTAGCCTGCAGTTCTTC

v_gene: TRBV20-1
abundance: NA
d_gene: NA
j_gene: TRBJ1-2
CDR3aa: CSANTGYTF
CDR3nt: TGCAGTGCTAATACAGGCTACACCTTC

v_gene: TRBV7-6
abundance: NA
d_gene: NA
j_gene: TRBJ1-4
CDR3aa: CASSLVTGKGEKLFF
CDR3nt: TGTGCCAGCAGCTTAGTGACGGGGAAGGGAGAAAAACTGTTTTTT